The next 29 T cell receptor beta chains were all read from a single sample in a study of tumor-infiltrating lymphocytes in primary liver carcinoma. A constant-region primer primed TCR beta cDNA synthesis from 400 to 550 ng of total RNA. ARM-PCR was slightly modified, and three nested multiplex PCR rounds with it gave rise to the TCR beta libraries. Primers for the first two PCR rounds were TRBV1-TRBV30 forward primers and a C-beta reverse primer (around 10 cycles per round). TCRdb called the multiplex PCR reads again in MiXCR, with one record for every CDR3 protein. This sample has about 60,000 distinct CDR3 sequences, with about 71% found just once. The study co-extracted DNA and RNA from 20-30 mg of unsorted bulk tissue. The specimen was liver tumor tissue from sampling region 4. Subset denoted: tumor region T4, right-lateral pole. Receptor source: a man aged 40-55 years with primary liver carcinoma and hepatitis B virus infection.

V gene TRBV11-2 combines with J gene TRBJ1-5; D gene unclear. CDR3 length: 14 residues. The germline V gene has CDR1 SGHAT and CDR2 FQNNGV. Trimming cost V 8 bases and J 8 bases, with 19 bases left between them. This CDR3 is CASGIGRFPEPQHF. The CDR3 DNA is TGTGCCAGCGGCATCGGACGGTTTCCCGAGCCCCAGCATTTT.

The chain recombines TRBV7-2 with TRBJ1-2; tentative D call: TRBD1 (5 bases). CDR1 and CDR2 (germline): SGHTA, FQGNSA. The CDR3 runs to 16 residues. The V end lost 1 base, the J end lost 3 bases, and 15 bases lay between the germline ends. The CDR3 is CASSLDNRGAYYGYTF. The CDR3 bases are TGTGCCAGCAGCTTAGATAACCGGGGCGCTTACTATGGCTACACCTTC.

This clonotype was seen at least ten times. The rearrangement uses TRBV5-4 and TRBJ2-1; 14 positions match TRBD2. Germline trimming cut 3 bases from V and 7 bases from J; bases unmatched to any gene: 6. Germline V gene lookup returns CDR1 SGHNT and CDR2 YYREEE (reference sequence). The CDR3 totals 16 residues. CDR3 amino acids: CASSSGLAGVYNEQFF. CDR3 in DNA: TGTGCCAGCAGCTCGGGACTAGCGGGAGTCTATAATGAGCAGTTCTTC.

With respect to this clonotype: A much larger clone sits a single nucleotide away, making a read error possible. V and J are TRBV2 and TRBJ1-3; D is unclear. This CDR3 is 17 amino acids long. CDR1 is SNHLY, CDR2 FYNNEI, per germline. The CDR3 reads CASNGVPGFDSENTIYF. The CDR3 DNA sequence: TGTGCCAGCAACGGAGTTCCAGGCTTTGACTCTGAAAACACCATATATTTT.

For this clonotype: The conserved final phenylalanine or tryptophan is absent from the CDR3, which likely points to a read error. The rearrangement uses TRBV7-2 and TRBJ1-4; TRBD1 agrees at 7 bases. V dropped 5 bases and J dropped 6; count of bases not matched to a gene: 6. Germline lookup yields CDR1 SGHTA and CDR2 FQGNSA. CDR3 length equals 14 residues. This CDR3 is CASSQGVGYEKLFL. CDR3 DNA sequence: TGTGCCAGCAGCCAGGGGGTTGGGTATGAAAAACTGTTTCTT.

This clonotype has ten or more counts. This sequence joins TRBV11-1 and TRBJ2-5; D is uncertain. The CDR3 loop spans 12 amino acids. Trimming stripped 5 bases from V and 5 bases from J, with 9 bases between. Germline lookup yields CDR1 SGHAT and CDR2 FQDESV (reference sequence). The CDR3 bases are TGTGCCAGCAGCCAGCTGGGGGAGACCCAGTACTTC. It specifies CASSQLGETQYF.

This clonotype was recorded many times. The CDR3 bases are TGTGCCAGCAGCACCCGGACAGGGAACACCGGGGAGCTGTTTTTT. It specifies CASSTRTGNTGELFF. The rearrangement uses TRBV11-3 and TRBJ2-2; the match to TRBD1 covers 7 bases. V lost 5 bases and J lost 1; bases outside the gene matches: 4. CDR3 size: 15 residues. The germline gives CDR1 SGHNT, CDR2 YENEEA.

This clonotype was seen just once. This may be a read error, as it is one base from a much larger clone. The chain links TRBV7-9 to TRBJ2-2; possible D gene TRBD1, 6 bases. Germline V gene data show CDR1 as SEHNR and CDR2 as FQNEAQ (reference sequence). The CDR3 consists of 18 residues. Trimming cost V 6 bases and J 4 bases, with 24 bases left between them. DNA of the CDR3: TGTGCCAGCAGGTTACCCCAGGGAACAGGGCCGAGCACCGGGGAGCTGTTTTTT. Its translation is CASRLPQGTGPSTGELFF.

In the case of this clonotype: Lacking the conserved final phenylalanine or tryptophan, this CDR3 likely reflects a read error. This chain uses TRBV11-2 with TRBJ1-1; weak D call: TRBD1 (6 bases). The CDR3 totals 16 residues. The germline gives CDR1 SGHAT, CDR2 FQNNGV. CDR3 loop: CASSPSRGLVKTEAFL. Written as DNA, the CDR3 is TGTGCCAGCAGCCCATCAAGGGGGTTGGTGAAGACTGAAGCTTTCCTT.

This clonotype appeared many times. The chain employs TRBV4-2 and TRBJ2-5, with D unclear. Germline V gene lookup returns CDR1 LGHNA and CDR2 YNFKEQ. V lost 0 bases and J lost 0, with 11 bases in between. The CDR3 contains 16 residues. Written as DNA, the CDR3 is TGTGCCAGCAGCCAAGATTTAGGAAGAGACCAAGAGACCCAGTACTTC. This gives the protein CASSQDLGRDQETQYF.

The sample holds one count of this clonotype. It is likely a read error, because the conserved phenylalanine at the end of the CDR3 is missing. The chain couples TRBV29-1 to TRBJ2-7; tentatively, D is TRBD1 or TRBD2 (5 bases each). There are 12 residues in the CDR3. CDR1 and CDR2 from the germline V gene are SQVTM and ANQGSEA. Trimming left V 8 bases short and J 6 bases short, with 17 bases between. The CDR3 bases are TGCAGCCTTCGTCAGGGAGCGAGCGAGCAGTACCTC. This codes for CSLRQGASEQYL.

This clonotype was detected once. This may be a read error: a much more frequent sequence differs by one nucleotide. The chain is built from TRBV7-8 and TRBJ2-7; a weak D match, TRBD1 (6 bases). The CDR3 consists of 16 residues. Germline V gene lookup returns CDR1 SGHVS and CDR2 FQNEAQ. Between the trimmed V and J ends, which lost 1 base and 6 bases, there was a span of 19 bases. CDR3 protein: CASSLVAQGSYVEQYF. The CDR3 DNA is TGTGCCAGCAGCTTAGTGGCCCAGGGGTCGTATGTCGAGCAGTACTTC.

By share, this clonotype counts as medium-sized. This chain connects TRBV11-2 to TRBJ1-5; 9 nucleotides align to TRBD1. The V and J ends lost 5 bases and 0 bases, in that order; junction bases with no gene match: 2. CDR3 length equals 15 residues. CDR1 is SGHAT and CDR2 is FQNNGV in the germline V gene. The CDR3 DNA follows: TGTGCCAGCAGCCCGGACAGGGGTAGCAATCAGCCCCAGCATTTT. This encodes CASSPDRGSNQPQHF.

This clonotype has more than one count but fewer than ten. Written as DNA, the CDR3 is TGTGCCAGCAGCACCGGGACAGGTCGATCCGAGCAGTACTTC. Its translation is CASSTGTGRSEQYF. The chain couples TRBV6-1 to TRBJ2-7; the match to TRBD1 covers 8 bases. Unmatched junction bases numbered 10, after V lost 6 bases and J lost 6 bases. The CDR3 has 14 amino acids. Germline CDR1 MNHNS, CDR2 SASEGT.

The gene calls are TRBV6-5 and TRBJ2-7, with 7 bases that match TRBD1. V shed 9 bases and J 7 bases; nucleotides not matched to a gene: 21. The CDR3 runs 16 residues. From germline, CDR1 is MNHEY and CDR2 SVGAGI. The CDR3 here is CARRPGQAAPFYEQYF. For the CDR3, the DNA is TGTGCCAGGAGGCCCGGACAGGCAGCACCCTTTTATGAGCAGTACTTC.

With respect to this clonotype: This may arise from a read error, as a much more abundant clone is one base away. The chain has TRBV12-3 or TRBV12-4 and TRBJ2-7; D is undetermined. The V end lost 3 bases, the J end lost 2 bases, and 5 bases lay between the germline ends. The CDR3 spans 12 residues. The CDR3 here is CASSFKTYEQYF. Written as DNA, the CDR3 is TGTGCCAGCAGTTTCAAGACCTACGAGCAGTACTTC.

Remarks on this clonotype: The junction and the germline gene differ at one end; a read error may be behind it. The J gene is TRBJ1-2, the V gene TRBV11-2; TRBD1 is a possible D gene (5 bases). Germline V gives CDR1 SGHAT, CDR2 FQNNGV. The CDR3 has 15 amino acids. CDR3 nucleotides: TGTACCAGCAGCTTACGTGAGACAGCCCTAGGAGGCTACACCTTC. This codes for CTSSLRETALGGYTF.

As regards this clonotype: The CDR3 carries no conserved terminal phenylalanine or tryptophan, so it likely arises from a read error. The chain joins TRBV12-5 to TRBJ2-7, with D hard to call. CDR3 length: 13 amino acids. The germline V gene encodes CDR1 LGHNT and CDR2 FRNRAP. The CDR3 DNA is TGTGCCAGTGAGGAGACCGGTTCCTACGAGCAGTACATC. The encoded protein is CASEETGSYEQYI.

The chain links TRBV11-2 to TRBJ2-5; 7 bases fit TRBD2. The germline V gene encodes CDR1 SGHAT and CDR2 FQNNGV. The CDR3 covers 16 residues. The DNA for the CDR3 is TGTATCAGCAGCCAGACTCCTGACGGGGGGAAAGAGACCCAGTACTTC. This translates into CISSQTPDGGKETQYF.

This clonotype was seen just once. The CDR3 does not end in the conserved phenylalanine or tryptophan, so this is likely a read error. No DNA is shown, since the ends of the CDR3 on it are uncertain; the CDR3 is the one TCRdb lists. The chain is built from TRBV4-3 and TRBJ2-2; the table's D call of TRBD2 was not tested on the DNA. The germline V gene encodes CDR1 LGHNA and CDR2 YSLEER. The CDR3 has 16 amino acids, counting both end residues. The CDR3 loop reads CASSQGPAGETGELIL.

For this clonotype: A much more abundant neighbour one base away suggests this may be a read error. This likely comes from a read error, as the CDR3 has no conserved phenylalanine or tryptophan at its end. V and J are TRBV30 and TRBJ2-7, with 9 positions matching TRBD1. The junction had 6 bases not matched to a gene; V was cut back by 4 bases and J by 5 bases. The CDR3 runs to 13 residues. The V gene's germline CDR1 is GTSNPN and CDR2 SVGIG (reference sequence). Written as DNA, the CDR3 is TGTGCCTGGATGAGGACAGGGGACGACGAGCAGTACTCC. The encoded protein is CAWMRTGDDEQYS.

Concerning this clonotype: One end of the junction varies from germline; a read error may be responsible. V gene TRBV5-1 combines with J gene TRBJ1-5; possible D gene TRBD1, 7 bases. Near its end, the DNA agrees better with TRBJ2-3, so the J call may be wrong. From germline, CDR1 is SGHRS and CDR2 YFSETQ. The CDR3 contains 15 residues. The CDR3 nucleotides read TGTGCCAGCAGCTTGGGGGGACAGTCAAATCAGCCCCAGTATTTT. Amino acid sequence: CASSLGGQSNQPQYF.

As to this clonotype: Here the CDR3 omits its conserved ending phenylalanine or tryptophan, so a read error is the likely source. The V call is TRBV29-1, the J call TRBJ2-7; 7 bases are shared with TRBD1. Germline CDR1 and CDR2: SQVTM and ANQGSEA. The CDR3 is 13 amino acids. CDR3 in amino acids: CSVAPTGLHEQYI. CDR3 nucleotide sequence: TGCAGTGTTGCCCCGACAGGGCTCCACGAGCAGTACATC.

There are a few counts of this clonotype. Germline and junction disagree at one end, which may indicate a read error. The chain couples TRBV10-3 to TRBJ1-1, with D tentatively TRBD1 (6 bases). CDR1 is ENHRY and CDR2 is SYGVKD in the germline V gene. The CDR3 consists of 14 residues. CDR3: CAVSTQGLNTEAFF. The CDR3 nucleotides read TGTGCCGTCAGTACACAGGGATTGAACACTGAAGCCTTCTTT.

In regard to this clonotype: The junction does not match germline at one end; this may be a read error. The CDR3 DNA is TGTGTCAGCGGCCCCCAGCGGGAGGGATTGGGTGAGCACTTCTTC. Translating it yields CVSGPQREGLGEHFF. The J gene is TRBJ2-1, the V gene TRBV11-2; 10 positions match TRBD2. Germline CDR1 SGHAT, CDR2 FQNNGV. The CDR3 is made up of 15 amino acids.

This clonotype has a handful of counts. A much larger clone sits a single nucleotide away, making a read error possible. The DNA for the CDR3 is TGTGCCAGCAGCCAATATCGGAACGAGCAGTACTTC. Translating it yields CASSQYRNEQYF. The chain couples TRBV4-2 to TRBJ2-7; D remains unclear. Germline CDR1 and CDR2: LGHNA and YNFKEQ. Trimming stripped 2 bases from V and 5 bases from J, with 7 bases between. This CDR3 is built from 12 residues.

The genes are TRBV29-1 and TRBJ2-3; 9 bases are shared with TRBD1. In germline, CDR1 is SQVTM, CDR2 ANQGSEA. This CDR3 has 14 residues. The CDR3, as DNA: TGCAGTGTTTCCTGGACAGGGGCGTCAGATACGCAGTATTTT. The encoded protein is CSVSWTGASDTQYF.

As for this clonotype: A single base separates this from a much larger clone, so it may be a read error. V is TRBV11-2 and J is TRBJ2-5, with 7 bases that match TRBD2. With 8 bases clipped from V and 4 bases from J, the junction kept 7 bases outside the gene matches. The CDR3 length is 13 residues. CDR1 is SGHAT, CDR2 FQNNGV, per germline. The CDR3 loop reads CASGGGDRETQYF. The CDR3 coding sequence is TGTGCCAGCGGGGGGGGGGACCGAGAGACCCAGTACTTC.

Of note for this clonotype: The junction departs from germline at one end; a sequencing error may be responsible. This chain links TRBV12-3 or TRBV12-4 with TRBJ1-3; 8 bases fit TRBD1. This CDR3 contains 14 residues. The CDR3 sequence: CASRSTGDGNTVYF. DNA of the CDR3: TGTGCCAGCAGATCGACAGGGGACGGAAACACCGTATATTTT.